The 22 T cell receptor beta chains below were found in one sample sequenced in a study of T cell repertoires in cytomegalovirus infection. TCRdb itself ran the reads through MiXCR, one entry per CDR3 protein. The table records fewer than 1,000,000 distinct CDR3 sequences, roughly 30% of them present only once. Their antigens are not known. The starting material was cultured CD8+ T cells from PBMCs, obtained from culture after CMV antigen stimulation. Receptors were obtained from a human donor in good health (CMV status not recorded). Some clones in this sample may be carry-over from other donors' samples.

This clonotype occurred once. A read error may produce the germline difference seen at one junction end. J is TRBJ2-6 and V is TRBV7-8, with a possible D match to TRBD1 (6 bases). The CDR3 has 23 residues. Germline assignment: CDR1 SGHVS and CDR2 FQNEAQ. CDR3 sequence reads: CAISLEGQGKDLRAGTGPNVLTF. The CDR3, as DNA: TGTGCCATCAGCTTAGAGGGCCAGGGGAAGGATCTGCGGGCAGGCACTGGGCCCAACGTCCTGACTTTC.

This clonotype was observed at least ten times. The gene calls are TRBV6-1 and TRBJ2-3, with a tentative D call TRBD2 (5 bases). Trimming stripped 2 bases from V and 0 bases from J, with 12 bases between. CDR1 MNHNS and CDR2 SASEGT come from the germline V gene. This CDR3 has 16 residues. The CDR3 protein is CASSEFDYRSTDTQYF. As DNA, the CDR3 is TGTGCCAGCAGTGAATTCGACTACCGTAGCACAGATACGCAGTATTTT.

This clonotype was detected a few times. V is TRBV6-5 and J is TRBJ2-1, with D unclear. CDR1 and CDR2 (germline): MNHEY, SVGAGI. V was cut by 0 bases and J by 0 bases, with 9 bases left in between. This CDR3 contains 16 residues. The CDR3: CASSYSSYSSYNEQFF. The DNA of the CDR3 is TGTGCCAGCAGTTACTCGAGTTATAGCTCCTACAATGAGCAGTTCTTC.

This clonotype was detected a few times. The chain is built from TRBV4-1 and TRBJ1-3; D call uncertain. Deletions cut 1 base from V and 0 bases from J, with 13 bases between. The CDR3 sequence is 17 residues long. Germline assignment: CDR1 MGHRA and CDR2 YSYEKL. This chain's CDR3 is CASSQGEIGRSGNTIYF. CDR3 bases: TGCGCCAGCAGCCAAGGAGAGATTGGCCGCTCTGGAAACACCATATATTTT.

The rearrangement joins TRBV15 to TRBJ2-1; D possibly corresponds to TRBD2 (5 bases). CDR3 length equals 16 residues. Germline CDR1 and CDR2: LNHNV and YYDKDF (reference sequence). V was clipped by 0 bases and J by 0 bases, with 9 bases between them. CDR3 region: CATSRDRGSSYNEQFF. The CDR3 DNA reads as TGTGCCACCAGCAGAGATCGAGGGAGCTCCTACAATGAGCAGTTCTTC.

This clonotype showed up just a few times. The chain combines TRBV2 with TRBJ1-2; D is possibly TRBD1 (6 bases). The CDR3 covers 16 residues. The germline gives CDR1 SNHLY, CDR2 FYNNEI. V gave up 3 bases and J gave up 2 bases, with 16 bases separating them. The CDR3: CASSESRGGRNYGYTF. The CDR3 DNA sequence: TGTGCCAGCAGTGAGAGCCGGGGGGGGCGCAACTATGGCTACACCTTC.

This clonotype showed up just a few times. V gene TRBV28 combines with J gene TRBJ1-1; D is undetermined. Germline assignment: CDR1 MDHEN and CDR2 SYDVKM. The V end lost 7 bases, the J end lost 1 base, and 10 bases lay between the germline ends. This CDR3 is 13 amino acids long. CDR3 residues: CASKRESNTEAFF. CDR3 sequence (DNA): TGTGCCAGCAAAAGGGAATCGAACACTGAAGCTTTCTTT. The variable domain in full, completed from reference TRBV28 and TRBJ1-1, reads DVKVTQSSRYLVKRTGEKVFLECVQDMDHENMFWYRQDPGLGLRLIYFSYDVKMKEKGDIPEGYSVSREKKERFSLILESASTNQTSMYLCASKRESNTEAFFGQGTRLTVV.

V usage is TRBV5-4 and J usage is TRBJ2-2; 9 bases fit TRBD2. This CDR3 has 16 amino acids. CDR1 is SGHNT, CDR2 YYREEE, per germline (reference sequence). The V and J ends lost 6 bases and 1 base, in that order; junction bases with no gene match: 7. Written as DNA, the CDR3 is TGTGCCAGCACAATTCTAGCGGGGATGAACACCGGGGAGCTGTTTTTT. Translating gives CASTILAGMNTGELFF.

Only a few counts were recorded for this clonotype. V usage is TRBV10-3 and J usage is TRBJ2-7; TRBD2 matches 14 bases. J lost 6 bases, V lost 7 bases, and 11 bases had no gene match. Germline assignment: CDR1 ENHRY and CDR2 SYGVKD. The CDR3 spans 16 residues. CDR3 sequence: CAIKRTSGGTLSEQYF. The CDR3, as DNA: TGTGCCATCAAGAGGACTAGCGGGGGGACGTTAAGCGAGCAGTACTTC.

This chain links TRBV6-4 with TRBJ2-6; no definite D call. Per the germline V gene, CDR1 is MRHNA and CDR2 is SNTAGT. V was clipped by 8 bases and J by 0 bases, with 14 bases between them. The length of the CDR3 is 16 residues. CDR3 nucleotides: TGTGCCAGCGCATCGGACGGTACCTCTGGGGCCAACGTCCTGACTTTC. Protein product: CASASDGTSGANVLTF.

This clonotype was recorded many times. V is TRBV7-9 and J is TRBJ1-4; D remains ambiguous. Germline CDR1 reads SEHNR; CDR2 reads FQNEAQ (reference sequence). The CDR3 spans 15 residues. The ends were cut back, 5 bases at V and 4 bases at J, with 14 bases in the middle. As DNA, the CDR3 is TGTGCCAGCAGCCAAGGACCGAAGAATAATGAAAAACTGTTTTTT. Protein: CASSQGPKNNEKLFF.

The V gene is TRBV12-3 or TRBV12-4, the J gene TRBJ2-5, with a possible D match to TRBD2 (5 bases). V lost 6 bases and J 5 bases, leaving 16 bases between the germline ends. The CDR3 is 14 residues long. The CDR3 region is CASSSTRRHETQYF. As DNA, the CDR3 is TGTGCCAGCAGCTCAACTAGGCGGCACGAGACCCAGTACTTC.

This clonotype was counted many times. The rearrangement links TRBV7-9 to TRBJ2-7; D is ambiguous. V was shortened by 3 bases and J by 4 bases, with 7 bases between the two germline ends. Germline CDR1 reads SEHNR; CDR2 reads FQNEAQ (reference sequence). This CDR3 comprises 12 residues. The CDR3 region has the DNA TGTGCCAGCAGCTTTACGGGTTACGAGCAGTACTTC. This sequence encodes CASSFTGYEQYF.

The chain has TRBV5-5 and TRBJ1-2; D is uncertain. The CDR3 extends over 13 amino acids. Trimming left V 7 bases short and J 4 bases short, with 14 bases between. CDR1 is SGHKS and CDR2 is YYEKEE in the germline V gene (reference sequence). This chain's CDR3 is CASALGQLYGYTF. The CDR3, as DNA: TGTGCCAGCGCCTTGGGCCAGCTCTATGGCTACACCTTC.

For this clonotype: It may be a read error: a sequence one base away is much more abundant. The chain joins TRBV7-2 to TRBJ2-1; TRBD1 might be the D (6 bases). V gave up 11 bases and J gave up 7 bases, with 21 bases separating them. The V gene's germline CDR1 is SGHTA and CDR2 FQGNSA. This CDR3 contains 14 residues. CDR3 nucleotide sequence: TGTGCCTCTGACCCGCAGGGGACGGTAAATGAGCAGTTCTTC. It specifies CASDPQGTVNEQFF.

The chain uses TRBV2 and TRBJ2-6; 7 nucleotides agree with TRBD1. With V trimmed by 6 bases and J by 12 bases, 20 bases remained unmatched. The CDR3 totals 17 residues. Germline-derived CDR1 and CDR2 are SNHLY and FYNNEI. The CDR3 loop reads CASSWTGPVSSLSVLTF. As DNA, the CDR3 is TGTGCCAGCAGCTGGACAGGTCCGGTATCATCGCTCAGCGTCCTGACTTTC.

This sequence joins TRBV19 and TRBJ1-2; tentative D call: TRBD1 (5 bases). The CDR3 totals 15 residues. The V gene lost 5 bases and the J gene lost 4 bases, with 17 bases spanning the gap. The germline V gene has CDR1 LNHDA and CDR2 SQIVND (reference sequence). The CDR3 DNA reads TGTGCCAGTAGTCCCTGGGACCTCAGCGGCTATGGCTACACCTTC. Amino acids: CASSPWDLSGYGYTF.

The rearrangement links TRBV3-1 to TRBJ2-1; D is unclear. This CDR3 spans 17 amino acids. Germline CDR1 is LGHDT and CDR2 is YNNKEL (reference sequence). Trimming removed 2 bases at V and 2 bases at J, with 16 bases between. The CDR3 sequence: CASSQFIVEGPYNEQFF. The DNA of the CDR3 is TGTGCCAGCAGCCAATTCATAGTCGAAGGTCCCTACAATGAGCAGTTCTTC.

This chain connects TRBV20-1 to TRBJ1-2; D remains ambiguous. The germline gives CDR1 DFQATT, CDR2 SNEGSKA (reference sequence). Trimming removed 0 bases at V and 5 bases at J, with 13 bases between. This CDR3 has 14 amino acids. The CDR3 protein is CSARDPGSPYGYTF. CDR3 in DNA: TGCAGTGCTAGAGATCCCGGGAGTCCTTATGGCTACACCTTC.

This rearrangement joins TRBV20-1 to TRBJ2-2, with D uncertain. V dropped 0 bases and J dropped 5 bases, with 7 bases sitting between them. Germline-derived CDR1 and CDR2 are DFQATT and SNEGSKA (reference sequence). CDR3 length: 13 residues. The CDR3 here is CSARDRITGELFF. The CDR3 coding sequence is TGCAGTGCTAGAGATCGAATAACCGGGGAGCTGTTTTTT.

The chain has TRBV6-2 or TRBV6-3 and TRBJ2-5; maybe TRBD1 (6 bases). Germline V gene lookup returns CDR1 MNHEY and CDR2 SVGEGT. Trimming removed 10 bases from V and 3 bases from J, with 15 bases in between. This CDR3 contains 13 residues. Written as DNA, the CDR3 is TGTGCCACTCGACCGAGGGGGAAAGAGACCCAGTACTTC. It specifies CATRPRGKETQYF.

In its sample, this clonotype was seen many times. This rearrangement joins TRBV12-3 or TRBV12-4 to TRBJ1-3, with a tentative D call TRBD1 (5 bases). V lost 8 bases and J lost 2, with 13 bases in between. This CDR3 is 14 amino acids long. The DNA for the CDR3 is TGTGCCAGCGGAGAGGGGATGACTGGAAACACCATATATTTT. Its protein product is CASGEGMTGNTIYF.